This T cell receptor beta chain was retrieved from a study of blood T cells in healthy people across ages. Overall study findings and caveats: The recorded TCR beta diversity per million T cells decreased in a roughly linear manner with age. There was no known CMV status for donors, so expanded clonotype changes were possibly confounded.

PCR was performed a second time for roughly 7 to 12 cycles using a sample-barcoded 5' primer and a J-beta primer mix. One entry per CDR3 protein results from TCRdb running MiXCR on the 5' RACE reads. The sample has roughly 640,000 distinct CDR3 sequences; roughly 31% are singletons. This CDR3 is built from 15 residues. The germline V gene has CDR1 LGHDT and CDR2 YNNKEL (reference sequence). V was cut by 2 bases and J by 3 bases, with 13 bases left in between. This clonotype was seen at least ten times. Its antigen is undetermined. The origin of this receptor is a woman older than 75 in good health. This chain connects TRBV3-1 to TRBJ1-2; weak D call: TRBD1 (6 bases). Sequencing input: blood. The CDR3 coding sequence is TGTGCCAGCAGCCAATTGGCAGGGGCGGACTATGGCTACACCTTC. Its protein is CASSQLAGADYGYTF.